A single sample gave rise to the 13 T cell receptor beta chains below, sequenced in a study of CD8 T cells in ankylosing spondylitis. Using its own MiXCR run on the 5' RACE reads, TCRdb lists one record per CDR3 protein. The repertoire consists of 200,000 or so distinct CDR3 sequences, with around 25% occurring once and the leading ten covering less than 8.5%. Sequencing was done on a sample of blood, either unsorted or a sorted T cell fraction (not recorded which). The receptors originated from a male donor with ankylosing spondylitis or in good health (not recorded which).

Ten or more counts support this clonotype. This chain links TRBV7-9 with TRBJ1-2; D call uncertain. Germline CDR1 SEHNR, CDR2 FQNEAQ (reference sequence). V was clipped by 0 bases and J by 4 bases, with 12 bases between them. CDR3 size: 15 residues. The CDR3 region has the DNA TGTGCCAGCAGCTTAGCGCTGGCGGAGTTCTATGGCTACACCTTC. Translated: CASSLALAEFYGYTF. The full variable domain, rest sourced from reference TRBV7-9 and TRBJ1-2, is DTGVSQNPRHKITKRGQNVTFRCDPISEHNRLYWYRQTLGQGPEFLTYFQNEAQLEKSRLLSDRFSAERPKGSFSTLEIQRTEQGDSAMYLCASSLALAEFYGYTFGSGTRLTVV.

This clonotype has just one count. CDR3 loop: CSAPQEGGTQYF. The CDR3 region has the DNA TGCAGTGCTCCCCAAGAGGGGGGTACGCAGTATTTT. The rearrangement uses TRBV20-1 and TRBJ2-3; D may be TRBD1 or TRBD2 (6 bases each). Germline assignment: CDR1 DFQATT and CDR2 SNEGSKA (reference sequence). V lost 5 bases and J 8 bases, leaving 14 bases between the germline ends. CDR3 length equals 12 residues.

A few counts support this clonotype. The chain is built from TRBV20-1 and TRBJ2-7; the D gene is possibly TRBD1 (5 bases). This CDR3 spans 12 amino acids. Trimming shortened V by 6 bases and J by 6 bases, and 15 bases separated the two germline ends. Germline CDR1 reads DFQATT; CDR2 reads SNEGSKA (reference sequence). The CDR3 nucleotides read TGCAGTGCGTTCAATACTGGGGCCGAGCAGTACTTC. It specifies CSAFNTGAEQYF.

In its sample, this clonotype was seen many times. The CDR3 DNA is TGTGCCAGCAGCGCTTTTTTAGCCAAAAACATTCAGTACTTC. It encodes CASSAFLAKNIQYF. The chain links TRBV7-8 to TRBJ2-4; D is undetermined. The germline CDR1 and CDR2 sequences are SGHVS and FQNEAQ. This CDR3 comprises 14 residues. V lost 5 bases to trimming and J lost 0 bases, with 8 bases between them. The entire variable domain, with the rest obtained from reference TRBV7-8 and TRBJ2-4, is as follows: GAGVSQSPRYKVAKRGQDVALRCDPISGHVSLFWYQQALGQGPEFLTYFQNEAQLDKSGLPSDRFFAERPEGSVSTLKIQRTQQEDSAVYLCASSAFLAKNIQYFGAGTRLSVL.

This clonotype was seen repeatedly, ten times or more. The chain couples TRBV28 to TRBJ2-1; D possibly corresponds to TRBD1 (6 bases). The germline CDR1 and CDR2 sequences are MDHEN and SYDVKM. The germline V and J ends were trimmed by 5 bases and 0 bases, with 11 bases remaining between them. The CDR3 consists of 15 residues. The CDR3 spells CASSHGTISYNEQFF. CDR3 in DNA: TGTGCCAGCAGTCACGGGACAATCTCCTACAATGAGCAGTTCTTC.

This chain joins TRBV20-1 and TRBJ2-3; no firm D call. Trimming took off 0 bases at V and 4 bases at J, with 8 bases between the two ends. This CDR3 has 13 amino acids. Germline V gives CDR1 DFQATT, CDR2 SNEGSKA (reference sequence). CDR3 residues: CSARESIADTQYF. The CDR3 DNA reads as TGCAGTGCTAGAGAATCTATTGCAGATACGCAGTATTTT.

The table lists this clonotype with many counts. The gene calls are TRBV30 and TRBJ2-3; tentatively, D is TRBD2 (5 bases). Germline CDR1 is GTSNPN and CDR2 is SVGIG (reference sequence). V was pared by 2 bases and J by 6 bases, with 9 bases between. This CDR3 is built from 12 residues. The CDR3 sequence is CAWSLIADTQYF. CDR3 nucleotides: TGTGCCTGGAGTCTGATAGCGGATACGCAGTATTTT.

This clonotype was found many times. The chain recombines TRBV12-3 or TRBV12-4 with TRBJ2-2, with no clear D. V lost 2 bases to trimming and J lost 1 base, with 8 bases between them. The CDR3 is 15 residues long. CDR3 in DNA: TGTGCCAGCAGTTTAAAGCTGGGGAACACCGGGGAGCTGTTTTTT. Residues: CASSLKLGNTGELFF.

The rearrangement joins TRBV4-2 to TRBJ2-7; D is perhaps TRBD1 (6 bases). The CDR3 length is 14 residues. Per the germline V gene, CDR1 is LGHNA and CDR2 is YNFKEQ. Trimming cost V 8 bases and J 6 bases, with 20 bases left between them. The CDR3: CASGPGTSTSEQYF. The DNA for the CDR3 is TGTGCCAGCGGCCCCGGGACATCGACGTCCGAGCAGTACTTC.

V gene TRBV29-1 combines with J gene TRBJ2-2; D uncertain. This CDR3 has 16 residues. V lost 7 bases to trimming and J lost 2 bases, with 20 bases between them. Germline-derived CDR1 and CDR2 are SQVTM and ANQGSEA. The CDR3: CSAALPGRRNTGELFF. The DNA for the CDR3 is TGCAGCGCCGCCCTGCCTGGACGCCGTAACACCGGGGAGCTGTTTTTT.

This chain links TRBV20-1 with TRBJ2-1, with 13 bases lining up with TRBD2. V shed 3 bases and J 8 bases; nucleotides not matched to a gene: 4. The CDR3 is 14 amino acids. CDR1 and CDR2 from the germline V gene are DFQATT and SNEGSKA (reference sequence). The chain's CDR3 is CSARGTSGNYEQFF. The CDR3 DNA sequence: TGCAGTGCTAGGGGGACTAGCGGGAACTATGAGCAGTTCTTC.

On this clonotype: This may be a read error, as it is one base from a much larger clone. CDR3 amino acids: CASSGTVSKSGELFF. The CDR3 DNA sequence: TGCGCCAGCAGCGGGACGGTGTCTAAATCCGGGGAGCTGTTTTTT. The rearrangement joins TRBV5-1 to TRBJ2-2, with D perhaps matching TRBD1 or TRBD2 (5 bases each). CDR3 length equals 15 residues. The V gene lost 4 bases and the J gene lost 6 bases, with 16 bases spanning the gap. Germline V CDR1 and CDR2: SGHRS, YFSETQ.

This clonotype came up a few times. The chain couples TRBV29-1 to TRBJ1-1, with D unclear. The V end was cut by 1 base, the J end by 0 bases, with 6 bases between. The CDR3 is 13 amino acids. Germline CDR1 is SQVTM and CDR2 is ANQGSEA. The CDR3 DNA reads TGCAGCGTTGAAGCACAAATGAACACTGAAGCTTTCTTT. It translates to CSVEAQMNTEAFF.